This T cell receptor (beta chain) is drawn from a study of blood T cell repertoires in COVID-19. At the level of the study: Acute-phase and convalescent COVID-19 samples originated in the United States, Italy and Spain. T cells, B-cell-depleted T cells, or PBMCs supplied cDNA or gDNA.

As handled by the study authors: Amplification of reference gene primers provided the estimated nucleated cell counts. Produced via immunoSEQ multiplex PCR; TCRdb's table is partial and in-frame only. The V and J calls and clone size were taken over from that table, and D and trimming were inferred from the DNA. The repertoire holds about 56,000 clones, with 89% as singletons. Germline loops: CDR1 SEHNR, CDR2 FQNEAQ (reference sequence). V dropped 5 bases and J dropped 5 bases, with 12 bases sitting between them. The CDR3 runs to 13 residues. V usage is TRBV7-9 and J usage is TRBJ2-5; D gene ambiguous. Sequencing was done on a sample of peripheral blood. This sequence was found in a human donor in a cohort sampled during active COVID-19. The CDR3 loop is CASSQGSRETQYF. The DNA for the CDR3 is TGTGCCAGCAGCCAAGGATCTAGGGAGACCCAGTACTTC. Drawing the rest from reference TRBV7-9 and TRBJ2-5, the complete variable domain is DTGVSQNPRHKITKRGQNVTFRCDPISEHNRLYWYRQTLGQGPEFLTYFQNEAQLEKSRLLSDRFSAERPKGSFSTLEIQRTEQGDSAMYLCASSQGSRETQYFGPGTRLLVL.